This passage covers 7 T cell receptor beta chains from one sample sequenced in a study of blood T cell repertoires in COVID-19. The repertoire was sequenced with immunoSEQ multiplex PCR; TCRdb's copy has only in-frame clones and lacks some. The repertoire holds 65,000 to 90,000 clones, 90% seen once, with 6% to 7.5% in the top ten. The sequencing sample was made of peripheral blood. These receptors were collected from a human donor in a cohort sampled during active COVID-19.

The rearrangement joins TRBV27 to TRBJ1-1; 9 positions agree with TRBD1. The ends lost 5 bases at V and 0 bases at J; junction bases unmatched: 7. The CDR3 loop spans 16 amino acids. The germline V gene encodes CDR1 MNHEY and CDR2 SMNVEV (reference sequence). The CDR3 reads CASSPRTGVMNTEAFF. CDR3 coding DNA: TGTGCCAGCAGTCCCCGGACAGGGGTTATGAACACTGAAGCTTTCTTT.

The V gene is TRBV6-2 or TRBV6-3, the J gene TRBJ2-7; maybe TRBD2 (5 bases). Between the trimmed V and J ends, which lost 6 bases and 2 bases, there was a span of 8 bases. The germline V gene encodes CDR1 MNHEY and CDR2 SVGEGT. This CDR3 is built from 12 residues. The CDR3 DNA reads as TGTGCCAGCAGCAGGAGGCCCTACGAGCAGTACTTC. It yields the protein CASSRRPYEQYF.

V gene TRBV6-5 combines with J gene TRBJ1-2, with D possibly being TRBD1 (6 bases). CDR3 size: 15 residues. V was pared by 4 bases and J by 5 bases, with 17 bases between. Germline loops: CDR1 MNHEY, CDR2 SVGAGI. CDR3: CASSFRRGGGYGYTF. Here the CDR3 DNA reads TGTGCCAGCAGTTTCCGGAGGGGGGGAGGGTATGGCTACACCTTC.

This sequence joins TRBV7-2 and TRBJ2-5, with a weak D call TRBD2 (6 bases). The V gene's germline CDR1 is SGHTA and CDR2 FQGNSA. V gave up 2 bases and J gave up 6 bases, with 13 bases separating them. The CDR3 totals 14 residues. CDR3 nucleotides: TGTGCCAGCAGCTTACGGGGGTTGGGAAAGACCCAGTACTTC. It codes for CASSLRGLGKTQYF.

The V and J genes are TRBV11-2 and TRBJ2-5; 11 bases match TRBD1. This CDR3 has 16 residues. Germline loops: CDR1 SGHAT, CDR2 FQNNGV. J gave up 5 bases and V 4 bases, and 9 bases lay outside the gene matches. The CDR3 sequence is CASSSGQGAPRETQYF. In nucleotides, the CDR3 is TGTGCCAGCAGCTCAGGACAGGGGGCGCCTAGGGAGACCCAGTACTTC.

The chain has TRBV11-2 and TRBJ2-1; the match to TRBD1 covers 9 bases. Germline CDR1 SGHAT, CDR2 FQNNGV. CDR3 length equals 15 residues. The J segment lost 0 bases and the V segment lost 3 bases, leaving 0 bases of the junction unmatched. The CDR3 sequence: CASSLGQGSYNEQFF. CDR3 bases: TGTGCCAGCAGCTTGGGACAGGGCTCCTACAATGAGCAGTTCTTC.

This clone was counted between two and nine times. The chain employs TRBV4-3 and TRBJ2-7; TRBD1 matches at 7 bases. The CDR3 extends over 16 amino acids. Losses at the gene ends were 1 base for V and 3 bases for J; bases not matched to a gene: 9. Germline V gene sequence: CDR1 LGHNA, CDR2 YSLEER. This CDR3 reads CASSQAIRQGDYEQYF. CDR3 nucleotide sequence: TGCGCCAGCAGCCAAGCGATTAGGCAGGGGGACTACGAGCAGTACTTC.